The T cell receptor (beta chain) under discussion was sequenced for a study of T cells in localized non-small cell lung cancer. Only in-frame clones appear in the TCRdb table, and some are missing; sequencing was by immunoSEQ multiplex PCR. The top ten clones hold under 25% of a sample with approximately 63,000 clones, around 90% of them seen once. General study points: Within adjacent lung there appeared a median approximately 62 of the top 100 tumor clones. Greater T cell density in blood accompanied longer overall survival. Since sequencing was restricted to only one region of the tumor, intratumor heterogeneity remains a possibility. Uninvolved adjacent lung showed peak T cell clonality, exceeding tumor.

CDR3 length equals 15 residues. Germline values: CDR1 SGHTA, CDR2 FQGTGA. The V gene lost 5 bases and the J gene lost 0 bases, with 11 bases spanning the gap. As to this clone: The antigen remains unidentified.

The chain uses TRBV7-3 and TRBJ1-3, with no clear D. This sequence originates from a man between 40 and 69 years old with stage I squamous cell lung carcinoma. This sample comprised peripheral blood, obtained before any cancer treatment. CDR3 nucleotides: TGTGCCAGCAGCCCCGGGGAAGGCTCTGGAAACACCATATATTTT. This gives the protein CASSPGEGSGNTIYF. The whole variable domain, filled in from reference TRBV7-3 and TRBJ1-3, reads GAGVSQTPSNKVTEKGKYVELRCDPISGHTALYWYRQSLGQGPEFLIYFQGTGAADDSGLPNDRFFAVRPEGSVSTLKIQRTERGDSAVYLCASSPGEGSGNTIYFGEGSWLTVV.